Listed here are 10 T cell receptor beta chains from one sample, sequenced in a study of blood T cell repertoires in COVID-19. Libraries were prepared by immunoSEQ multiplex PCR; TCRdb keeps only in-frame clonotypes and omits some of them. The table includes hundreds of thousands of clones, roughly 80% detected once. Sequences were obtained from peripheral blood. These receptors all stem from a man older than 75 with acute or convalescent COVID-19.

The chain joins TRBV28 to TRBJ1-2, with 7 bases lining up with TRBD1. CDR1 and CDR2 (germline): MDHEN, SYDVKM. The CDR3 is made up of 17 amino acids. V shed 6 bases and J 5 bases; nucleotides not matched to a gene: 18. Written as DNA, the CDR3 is TGTGCCAGCAGCTATCCACAGGGGCCCCGTTTCCCGTATGGCTACACCTTC. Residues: CASSYPQGPRFPYGYTF.

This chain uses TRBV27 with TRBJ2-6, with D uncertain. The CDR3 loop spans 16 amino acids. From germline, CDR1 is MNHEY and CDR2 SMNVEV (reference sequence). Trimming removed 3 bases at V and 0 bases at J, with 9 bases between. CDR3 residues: CASSLSVSSGANVLTF. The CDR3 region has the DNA TGTGCCAGCAGTTTGTCCGTGAGCTCTGGGGCCAACGTCCTGACTTTC.

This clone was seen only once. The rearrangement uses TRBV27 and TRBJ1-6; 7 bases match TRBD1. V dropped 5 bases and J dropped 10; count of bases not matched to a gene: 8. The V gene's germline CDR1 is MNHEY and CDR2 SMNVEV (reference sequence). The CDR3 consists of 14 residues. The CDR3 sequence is CASSNDREHSPLHF. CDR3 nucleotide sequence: TGTGCCAGCAGTAACGACAGGGAGCACTCACCCCTCCACTTT.

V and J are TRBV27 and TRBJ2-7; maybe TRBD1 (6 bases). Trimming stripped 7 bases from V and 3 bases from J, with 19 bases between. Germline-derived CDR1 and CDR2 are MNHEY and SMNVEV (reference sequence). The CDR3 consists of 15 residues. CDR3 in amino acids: CASKEAGTGNYEQYF. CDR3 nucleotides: TGTGCCAGCAAGGAGGCCGGTACAGGGAACTACGAGCAGTACTTC.

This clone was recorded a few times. The CDR3 sequence: CASSYASGKSTDTQYF. For the CDR3, the DNA is TGTGCCAGCAGTTACGCAAGCGGGAAAAGCACAGATACGCAGTATTTT. The chain uses TRBV6-6 and TRBJ2-3, with 7 nucleotides matching TRBD2. CDR1 is MNHNY and CDR2 is SVGAGI in the germline V gene (reference sequence). The junction had 5 bases not matched to a gene; V was cut back by 2 bases and J by 0 bases. The CDR3 contains 16 residues.

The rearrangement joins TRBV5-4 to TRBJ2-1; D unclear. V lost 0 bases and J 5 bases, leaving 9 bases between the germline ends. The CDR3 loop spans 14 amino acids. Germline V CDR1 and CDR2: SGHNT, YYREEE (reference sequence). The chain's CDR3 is CASSLAGRNNEQFF. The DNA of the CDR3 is TGTGCCAGCAGCTTGGCAGGCAGGAACAATGAGCAGTTCTTC.

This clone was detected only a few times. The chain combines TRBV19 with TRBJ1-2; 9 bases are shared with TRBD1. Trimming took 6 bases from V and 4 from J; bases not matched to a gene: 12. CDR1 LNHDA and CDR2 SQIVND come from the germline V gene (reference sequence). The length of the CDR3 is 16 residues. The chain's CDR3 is CASSTRSWDRAYGYTF. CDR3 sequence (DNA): TGTGCCAGTAGCACCCGGTCTTGGGACAGGGCCTATGGCTACACCTTC.

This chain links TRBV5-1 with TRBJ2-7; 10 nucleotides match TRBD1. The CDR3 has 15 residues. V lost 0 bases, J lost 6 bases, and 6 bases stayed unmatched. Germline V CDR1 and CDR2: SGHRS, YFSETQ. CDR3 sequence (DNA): TGCGCCAGCAGCTTGGGGGACAGGGGAATGGGCGAGCAGTACTTC. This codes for CASSLGDRGMGEQYF.

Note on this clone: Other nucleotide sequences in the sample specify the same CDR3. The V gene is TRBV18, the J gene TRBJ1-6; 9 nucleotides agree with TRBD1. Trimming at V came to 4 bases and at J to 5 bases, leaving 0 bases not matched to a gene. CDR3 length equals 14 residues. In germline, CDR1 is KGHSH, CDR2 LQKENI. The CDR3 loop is CASSRDRDNSPLHF. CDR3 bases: TGTGCCAGCTCACGGGACAGGGATAATTCACCCCTCCACTTT.

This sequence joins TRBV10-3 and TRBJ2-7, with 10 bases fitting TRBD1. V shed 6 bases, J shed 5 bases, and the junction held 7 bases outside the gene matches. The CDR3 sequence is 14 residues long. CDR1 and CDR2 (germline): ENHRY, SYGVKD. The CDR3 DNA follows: TGTGCCATCAGGCCGGGACAGGGGATTAACGAGCAGTACTTC. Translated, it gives CAIRPGQGINEQYF.